The rows below give T cell receptor beta chains drawn from one sample of a study of cytomegalovirus exposure and HLA in healthy donors. The method was immunoSEQ multiplex PCR; TCRdb's version includes in-frame clones alone and lacks a portion of them. The sample holds under 200,000 clones, around 77% seen once. The sequenced sample consisted of PBMCs. These receptors all stem from a man between 60 and 75 years old in good health and CMV-seronegative. CDR3s include the opening cysteine and the closing phenylalanine or tryptophan. The D gene is left open where the match is weak. Size is stated for part of the rows, as once, few or many counts, or as a class when the clone is expanded.

v_call	clone_size	j_call	d_call	cdr3_aa	cdr3_nt
TRBV6-1	-	TRBJ1-1	TRBD1	CASSRTGGNTEAFF	TGTGCCAGCTCACGGACAGGGGGTAACACTGAAGCTTTCTTT
TRBV11-1	-	TRBJ1-1	-	CASSQSQGNTEAFF	TGTGCCAGCAGCCAAAGCCAGGGGAACACTGAAGCTTTCTTT
TRBV6-1	-	TRBJ1-6	-	CASSEVGSNTNSPLHF	TGTGCCAGCAGTGAAGTGGGCAGCAATACGAATTCACCCCTCCACTTT
TRBV7-2	-	TRBJ2-5	-	CASSRSGETQYF	TGTGCCAGCAGCCGTAGCGGAGAGACCCAGTACTTC
TRBV5-6	-	TRBJ2-3	-	CASSPGRRADTQYF	TGTGCCAGCAGCCCCGGGAGACGGGCAGATACGCAGTATTTT
TRBV27	many	TRBJ1-3	-	CASSSPRQSGNTIYF	TGTGCCAGCAGTTCCCCGCGACAGTCGGGAAACACCATATATTTT
TRBV5-1	-	TRBJ1-6	TRBD1	CASSLGQGNNSPLHF	TGCGCCAGCAGCTTGGGACAGGGGAATAATTCACCCCTCCACTTT
TRBV6-1	-	TRBJ1-3	TRBD1	CASRGQGPSGNTIYF	TGTGCCAGCAGAGGACAGGGCCCCTCTGGAAACACCATATATTTT
TRBV29-1	-	TRBJ1-1	-	CSVEVGAGRAEAFF	TGCAGCGTAGAGGTGGGAGCAGGGAGGGCTGAAGCTTTCTTT
TRBV6-5	-	TRBJ2-1	TRBD1	CASSGTGVSEQFF	TGTGCCAGCAGCGGGACAGGCGTTAGTGAGCAGTTCTTC
TRBV19	-	TRBJ1-2	-	CASSGTGTYGYTF	TGTGCCAGTAGTGGAACAGGGACCTATGGCTACACCTTC
TRBV6-5	few	TRBJ2-7	TRBD1	CASSRQGYHEQYF	TGTGCCAGCAGCCGACAGGGTTACCACGAGCAGTACTTC
TRBV5-1	-	TRBJ2-1	TRBD1	CASSWGQGSNEQFF	TGCGCCAGCAGCTGGGGACAGGGTAGCAATGAGCAGTTCTTC
TRBV29-1	-	TRBJ2-5	-	CTGSSFLGETQYF	TGCACCGGGTCCAGCTTCCTCGGGGAGACCCAGTACTTC
TRBV6-1	-	TRBJ1-5	-	CASSATVNSNQPQHF	TGTGCCAGCAGTGCGACAGTAAATAGCAATCAGCCCCAGCATTTT
TRBV15	-	TRBJ2-3	TRBD2	CATSRGLAGVGTDTQYF	TGTGCCACCAGCAGAGGGCTAGCGGGAGTCGGAACAGATACGCAGTATTTT
TRBV7-2	few	TRBJ2-1	-	CASAANLVTGEQFF	TGTGCCAGCGCGGCAAATCTAGTGACGGGGGAGCAGTTCTTC
TRBV5-1	-	TRBJ2-1	-	CASSTDKNEQFF	TGCGCCAGCAGCACGGACAAGAATGAGCAGTTCTTC
TRBV27	-	TRBJ1-5	-	CASSLTRSNQPQNF	TGTGCCAGCAGTTTAACGCGGTCTAATCAGCCCCAGAATTTT
TRBV15	few	TRBJ1-2	TRBD1	CATSRERTGDNGYTF	TGTGCCACCAGCAGAGAGCGTACAGGGGACAATGGCTACACCTTC
TRBV5-4	few	TRBJ2-7	-	CASSSLGGEQYF	TGTGCCAGCAGCTCTCTGGGGGGCGAGCAGTACTTC
TRBV19	-	TRBJ2-5	TRBD2	CASSKLAGGGQETQYF	TGTGCCAGTAGTAAGCTAGCGGGGGGGGGTCAAGAGACCCAGTACTTC
TRBV7-9	few	TRBJ1-5	TRBD1	CASSRTGLDQPQNF	TGTGCCAGCAGCCGGACAGGGTTGGATCAGCCCCAGAATTTT
TRBV7-3	-	TRBJ2-1	-	CASSKETYNEQFF	TGTGCCAGCAGCAAGGAGACCTACAATGAGCAGTTCTTC
TRBV14	-	TRBJ1-1	-	CASSHRGGAEAFF	TGTGCCAGCAGCCACCGAGGGGGGGCTGAAGCTTTCTTT
TRBV19	once	TRBJ1-4	-	CASSGRLGELFF	TGTGCCAGTAGTGGTCGACTAGGAGAACTGTTTTTT
TRBV29-1	-	TRBJ2-2	-	CSANRGGNTGELFF	TGCAGCGCAAACAGGGGAGGTAACACCGGGGAGCTGTTTTTT
TRBV28	-	TRBJ2-7	TRBD2	CASSRTRGVYEQYF	TGTGCCAGCAGCCGAACCCGGGGGGTCTACGAGCAGTACTTC
TRBV19	once	TRBJ2-3	TRBD1	CASSTPRTGGIDTQYF	TGTGCCAGTAGTACCCCCCGGACAGGGGGCATAGATACGCAGTATTTT
TRBV25-1	-	TRBJ2-7	-	CASSSVQGSDEQYF	TGTGCCAGCAGCTCCGTCCAGGGTTCCGACGAGCAGTACTTC
TRBV30	-	TRBJ2-7	-	CAWSADRNREQYF	TGTGCCTGGAGTGCGGACAGAAACCGCGAGCAGTACTTC
TRBV19	-	TRBJ2-1	TRBD2	CASRSLLAGGRNEQFF	TGTGCCAGTAGATCCCTACTAGCGGGAGGGAGGAATGAGCAGTTCTTC
TRBV5-6	-	TRBJ1-2	TRBD1	CASSVDRGSYGYTF	TGTGCCAGCAGCGTGGACAGGGGGTCTTATGGCTACACCTTC
TRBV30	-	TRBJ2-5	TRBD1	CAWSQVAGGRETQYF	TGTGCCTGGAGTCAGGTGGCAGGGGGCCGGGAGACCCAGTACTTC
TRBV7-2	-	TRBJ2-7	-	CASSLHRTVNSYEQYF	TGTGCCAGCAGCTTACATAGGACAGTGAACTCCTACGAGCAGTACTTC